This T cell receptor (beta chain) appears in the sequencing data of a study of shared clonotypes between healthy human individuals. Regarding the study as a whole: Memory subsets generally showed lower estimated richness than naive subsets.

This CDR3 comprises 15 residues. Profiled with immunoSEQ multiplex PCR; TCRdb holds only in-frame clones, not every one. The sample contains some 350,000 clones, less than 85% of which appear only once. The split of CD4+ cells yielded CD45RA+ naive and CD45RA-negative memory subsets. Remarks on this clone: Its target is unknown.

This chain links TRBV21-1 with TRBJ2-7; the table's D call, TRBD1, has no DNA check behind it. TRBV21-1 is labeled a pseudogene. The TCR comes from a man under 40 in good health. Material for sequencing was memory CD4+ T cells sorted from blood. Noted subset: CD45RA-negative fraction. The CDR3 sequence is CASSKVKVKAGEQYF. The CDR3, as DNA: TGTGCCAGCAGCAAAGTCAAAGTCAAGGCAGGGGAGCAGTACTTC.